The 8 T cell receptor beta chains below all came from one sample that was sequenced in a study of early T cells in non-severe SARS-CoV-2 infection. TCRdb re-called the 5' RACE reads through MiXCR, storing one row per CDR3 protein. The sample contains roughly 110,000 distinct CDR3 sequences, 11% of which appear only once. What was sequenced was whole blood. The source is an adult who was a healthcare worker with PCR-confirmed SARS-CoV-2 infection or an uninfected control (not recorded which).

This clonotype has a handful of counts. This sequence joins TRBV5-1 and TRBJ2-1; 7 bases match TRBD1. CDR1 is SGHRS and CDR2 is YFSETQ in the germline V gene. With 8 bases clipped from V and 1 base from J, the junction kept 9 bases outside the gene matches. The CDR3 has 15 amino acids. CDR3 protein: CASSLTGESYNEQFF. The CDR3 DNA sequence: TGCGCCAGTTCATTAACAGGGGAATCCTACAATGAGCAGTTCTTC. Supplemented by reference TRBV5-1 and TRBJ2-1, the full variable domain reads KAGVTQTPRYLIKTRGQQVTLSCSPISGHRSVSWYQQTPGQGLQFLFEYFSETQRNKGNFPGRFSGRQFSNSRSEMNVSTLELGDSALYLCASSLTGESYNEQFFGPGTRLTVL.

In its sample, this clonotype was seen many times. This chain joins TRBV10-2 and TRBJ1-6, with 7 bases fitting TRBD1. V shed 7 bases, J shed 0 bases, and the junction held 3 bases outside the gene matches. The CDR3 contains 15 residues. Per the germline V gene, CDR1 is WSHSY and CDR2 is SAAADI. CDR3 coding DNA: TGCGCCAGCAAGGGACAGAGCTCCTATAATTCACCCCTCCACTTT. Translated, it gives CASKGQSSYNSPLHF.

This clonotype was picked up a small number of times. The chain recombines TRBV5-1 with TRBJ1-2; 8 positions match TRBD1. V gave up 4 bases and J gave up 2 bases; unmatched junction bases: 7. CDR3 length: 15 amino acids. The germline V gene has CDR1 SGHRS and CDR2 YFSETQ. The chain's CDR3 is CASSLGQGLNYGYTF. In DNA form, the CDR3 reads TGCGCCAGCAGCCTCGGACAGGGATTAAACTATGGCTACACCTTC. The entire variable domain, with the rest obtained from reference TRBV5-1 and TRBJ1-2, is as follows: KAGVTQTPRYLIKTRGQQVTLSCSPISGHRSVSWYQQTPGQGLQFLFEYFSETQRNKGNFPGRFSGRQFSNSRSEMNVSTLELGDSALYLCASSLGQGLNYGYTFGSGTRLTVV.

The rearrangement joins TRBV25-1 to TRBJ2-1; tentatively, D is TRBD1 (5 bases). The V end lost 2 bases, the J end lost 5 bases, and 13 bases lay between the germline ends. The CDR3 runs 15 residues. Germline lookup yields CDR1 MGHDK and CDR2 SYGVNS. The chain's CDR3 is CASSEMGRVHNEQFF. The DNA of the CDR3 is TGTGCCAGCAGTGAAATGGGCAGGGTCCACAATGAGCAGTTCTTC.

The chain uses TRBV7-2 and TRBJ1-6; weak D call: TRBD1 (5 bases). Germline V gives CDR1 SGHTA, CDR2 FQGNSA. The V gene lost 1 base and the J gene lost 6 bases, with 13 bases spanning the gap. The CDR3 sequence is 16 residues long. The CDR3 protein is CASSLGWGRFNSPLHF. DNA of the CDR3: TGTGCCAGCAGCTTAGGGTGGGGCAGATTTAATTCACCCCTCCACTTT.

This clonotype appeared a few times. V is TRBV19 and J is TRBJ2-3; the match to TRBD1 covers 9 bases. The length of the CDR3 is 16 residues. V gave up 5 bases and J gave up 4 bases; unmatched junction bases: 10. Germline assignment: CDR1 LNHDA and CDR2 SQIVND (reference sequence). This CDR3 reads CASSFPGQGISDTQYF. CDR3 coding DNA: TGTGCCAGTAGTTTCCCGGGACAGGGAATTTCAGATACGCAGTATTTT.

This clonotype was seen at least ten times. V gene TRBV20-1 combines with J gene TRBJ2-3, with a possible D match to TRBD1 (5 bases). The CDR3 is made up of 14 amino acids. Trimming removed 1 base at V and 6 bases at J, with 14 bases between. The germline CDR1 and CDR2 sequences are DFQATT and SNEGSKA (reference sequence). The DNA of the CDR3 is TGCAGTGCTAGAGTCAGGGCAAGATTCGATACGCAGTATTTT. This translates into CSARVRARFDTQYF.

This clonotype has a handful of counts. The chain carries TRBV5-6 and TRBJ1-4, with TRBD1 matching 8 bases. The CDR3 length is 14 residues. With 3 bases clipped from V and 7 bases from J, the junction kept 5 bases outside the gene matches. The germline gives CDR1 SGHDT, CDR2 YYEEEE. The CDR3 DNA is TGTGCCAGCAGCTCTGAACAGGGGGTTGAAAAACTGTTTTTT. This translates into CASSSEQGVEKLFF.